Shown below are 26 T cell receptor beta chains from a single sample sequenced in a study of T cell responses to AZD1222 COVID-19 vaccine. Generated by immunoSEQ multiplex PCR, the TCRdb table keeps only in-frame clones and is missing some. In the table there are 110,000 or so clones, 88% of which are singletons. Specimen: peripheral blood, collected 28 days after the second AZD1222 dose. These receptor sequences come from an adult who received the AZD1222 COVID-19 vaccine.

This clone was seen a single time. The chain couples TRBV7-2 to TRBJ1-2; 9 positions match TRBD1. The length of the CDR3 is 13 residues. CDR1 and CDR2 from the germline V gene are SGHTA and FQGNSA. V shed 1 base, J shed 8 bases, and the junction held 2 bases outside the gene matches. The CDR3 DNA follows: TGTGCCAGCAGCTTAGGGACAGGGGCCGGCTACACCTTC. This encodes CASSLGTGAGYTF.

Turning to this clone: Germline and junction disagree at one end, which may indicate a read error. The rearrangement uses TRBV5-1 and TRBJ2-3; no reliable D call. From germline, CDR1 is SGHRS and CDR2 YFSETQ. The CDR3 length is 15 residues. In nucleotides, the CDR3 is TGCGCCAGCAGTTTGGCAGTTCCTAGCACAGATACGCAGTATTTT. Encoded protein: CASSLAVPSTDTQYF.

J is TRBJ2-3 and V is TRBV2; 7 bases are a match to TRBD1. Germline assignment: CDR1 SNHLY and CDR2 FYNNEI. The CDR3 is 14 amino acids. V trimming: 7 bases; J trimming: 6 bases; junction bases outside the gene matches: 10. The CDR3 loop reads CASTSGQGVDTQYF. The CDR3 nucleotides read TGTGCCAGCACCTCCGGGCAGGGGGTGGATACGCAGTATTTT.

This clone has just one count. The rearrangement links TRBV6-5 to TRBJ2-1, with a weak D call TRBD2 (6 bases). V lost 4 bases, J lost 9 bases, and 16 bases lay in between. This CDR3 has 14 residues. Germline V CDR1 and CDR2: MNHEY, SVGAGI. The CDR3 DNA is TGTGCCAGCAGTTCCGGGACTTCCTTCGGTGAGCAGTTCTTC. Protein: CASSSGTSFGEQFF.

The sample holds one count of this clone. This chain uses TRBV5-5 with TRBJ2-7, with 8 bases identical to TRBD2. This CDR3 has 14 amino acids. Germline V lookup: CDR1 SGHKS, CDR2 YYEKEE (reference sequence). V lost 3 bases to trimming and J lost 4 bases; unmatched junction nucleotides: 6. CDR3 in DNA: TGTGCCAGCAGCTCGAGCGGGGGTGGGTACGAGCAGTACTTC. Protein sequence: CASSSSGGGYEQYF.

This chain uses TRBV20-1 with TRBJ1-4, with no clear D. The CDR3 has 11 residues. Per germline, CDR1 DFQATT and CDR2 SNEGSKA (reference sequence). V lost 1 base, J lost 8 bases, and 5 bases lay in between. The CDR3 sequence: CSARVEEKLFF. The CDR3 region has the DNA TGCAGTGCTAGAGTCGAAGAAAAACTGTTTTTT.

V usage is TRBV19 and J usage is TRBJ1-4; D remains ambiguous. The CDR3 is 16 residues long. The germline V gene encodes CDR1 LNHDA and CDR2 SQIVND (reference sequence). V was shortened by 4 bases and J by 0 bases, with 12 bases between the two germline ends. The CDR3: CASSTRLGSTNEKLFF. DNA of the CDR3: TGTGCCAGTAGTACCCGCTTGGGTTCAACTAATGAAAAACTGTTTTTT.

This chain joins TRBV10-3 and TRBJ1-5; 7 nucleotides agree with TRBD1. CDR1 is ENHRY and CDR2 is SYGVKD in the germline V gene. This CDR3 comprises 13 residues. V trimming: 7 bases; J trimming: 5 bases; junction bases outside the gene matches: 5. The CDR3 is CAITGTEDQPQHF. CDR3 nucleotide sequence: TGTGCCATCACCGGGACAGAAGATCAGCCCCAGCATTTT.

The chain employs TRBV11-2 and TRBJ2-6; D call uncertain. V lost 4 bases, J lost 2 bases, and 9 bases lay in between. Germline CDR1 reads SGHAT; CDR2 reads FQNNGV. The CDR3 loop spans 15 amino acids. CDR3 DNA: TGTGCCAGCAGCTGGACCGACGCTGGGGCCAACGTCCTGACTTTC. It is translated as CASSWTDAGANVLTF.

The chain links TRBV7-8 to TRBJ1-5; D gene ambiguous. CDR1 is SGHVS and CDR2 is FQNEAQ in the germline V gene. V lost 2 bases to trimming and J lost 4 bases, with 15 bases between them. CDR3 length: 16 residues. For the CDR3, the DNA is TGTGCCAGCAGCTTATCGGGCCGGTCCGCGAATCAGCCCCAGCATTTT. It specifies CASSLSGRSANQPQHF. Drawing the rest from reference TRBV7-8 and TRBJ1-5, the complete variable domain is GAGVSQSPRYKVAKRGQDVALRCDPISGHVSLFWYQQALGQGPEFLTYFQNEAQLDKSGLPSDRFFAERPEGSVSTLKIQRTQQEDSAVYLCASSLSGRSANQPQHFGDGTRLSIL.

This clone showed up just once. The chain links TRBV19 to TRBJ2-2; D call uncertain. Trimming took off 5 bases at V and 0 bases at J, with 10 bases between the two ends. The V gene's germline CDR1 is LNHDA and CDR2 SQIVND (reference sequence). CDR3 length equals 15 residues. CDR3: CASSLTSSNTGELFF. CDR3 sequence (DNA): TGTGCCAGTAGTCTGACATCGTCGAACACCGGGGAGCTGTTTTTT. The variable domain in full, with the rest retrieved from reference TRBV19 and TRBJ2-2, is DGGITQSPKYLFRKEGQNVTLSCEQNLNHDAMYWYRQDPGQGLRLIYYSQIVNDFQKGDIAEGYSVSREKKESFPLTVTSAQKNPTAFYLCASSLTSSNTGELFFGEGSRLTVL.

V usage is TRBV28 and J usage is TRBJ1-6, with 12 bases lining up with TRBD1. V shed 6 bases, J shed 7 bases, and the junction held 4 bases outside the gene matches. The germline V gene encodes CDR1 MDHEN and CDR2 SYDVKM. This CDR3 has 15 residues. For the CDR3, the DNA is TGTGCCAGCAGGGGGGACAGGGGGCAAAATTCACCCCTCCACTTT. As protein: CASRGDRGQNSPLHF.

The genes are TRBV4-1 and TRBJ2-3; 7 bases are shared with TRBD2. The CDR3 spans 15 residues. The germline CDR1 and CDR2 sequences are MGHRA and YSYEKL. J lost 5 bases, V lost 4 bases, and 9 bases had no gene match. The CDR3 here is CASSPQRGAVDTQYF. The CDR3 coding sequence is TGCGCCAGCAGCCCGCAGCGGGGCGCAGTAGATACGCAGTATTTT.

The chain couples TRBV5-1 to TRBJ1-4, with unresolved D. V lost 0 bases to trimming and J lost 2 bases, with 5 bases between them. Germline CDR1 reads SGHRS; CDR2 reads YFSETQ. The CDR3 runs to 14 residues. The CDR3 DNA is TGCGCCAGCAGCTTGGTGCCGACTAATGAAAAACTGTTTTTT. It encodes CASSLVPTNEKLFF.

The table lists this clone with a few counts. The V gene is TRBV19, the J gene TRBJ2-4; 13 nucleotides line up with TRBD2. Trimming cost V 5 bases and J 0 bases; bases outside gene matches: 13. CDR3 length: 20 residues. Per germline, CDR1 LNHDA and CDR2 SQIVND (reference sequence). CDR3 sequence (DNA): TGTGCCAGTAGTGTGCCGGGGACTAGCGGGGCTACAAGAGCCAAAAACATTCAGTACTTC. This codes for CASSVPGTSGATRAKNIQYF.

The rearrangement uses TRBV6-4 and TRBJ2-1; 8 positions match TRBD1. The ends lost 8 bases at V and 2 bases at J; junction bases unmatched: 11. Germline CDR1 is MRHNA and CDR2 is SNTAGT. CDR3 size: 16 residues. The CDR3 DNA reads as TGTGCCAGCGGGGAAACAGGGGGGTTCACCTACAATGAGCAGTTCTTC. Protein: CASGETGGFTYNEQFF.

J is TRBJ1-1 and V is TRBV27; D is undetermined. This CDR3 region has 16 residues. In germline, CDR1 is MNHEY, CDR2 SMNVEV (reference sequence). V was shortened by 3 bases and J by 0 bases, with 14 bases between the two germline ends. The CDR3 sequence: CASSFFGSPLNTEAFF. The DNA of the CDR3 is TGTGCCAGCAGTTTCTTCGGGAGTCCCTTGAACACTGAAGCTTTCTTT.

The CDR3 protein is CASSGTGGTYGYTF. In DNA, the CDR3 is TGTGCCAGCAGCGGGACAGGGGGGACCTATGGCTACACCTTC. The chain carries TRBV5-4 and TRBJ1-2, with TRBD1 matching 11 bases. The CDR3 covers 14 residues. Germline-derived CDR1 and CDR2 are SGHNT and YYREEE (reference sequence). J gave up 4 bases and V 4 bases, and 3 bases lay outside the gene matches.

V is TRBV9 and J is TRBJ2-3; 7 bases agree with TRBD2. J lost 4 bases, V lost 4 bases, and 15 bases had no gene match. The CDR3 spans 17 residues. CDR1 and CDR2 from the germline V gene are SGDLS and YYNGEE. CDR3 loop: CASSFFVGGDPADTQYF. The CDR3 region has the DNA TGTGCCAGCAGCTTCTTCGTGGGGGGGGACCCAGCAGATACGCAGTATTTT.

The chain uses TRBV9 and TRBJ2-7; unclear D gene. V was trimmed by 0 bases and J by 3 bases, leaving 7 bases between them. Germline V gene data show CDR1 as SGDLS and CDR2 as YYNGEE. The CDR3 is 13 residues long. The CDR3 DNA sequence: TGTGCCAGCAGCGTAGAGGGCGTCTACGAGCAGTACTTC. Translation gives CASSVEGVYEQYF.

The rearrangement joins TRBV9 to TRBJ1-2; D call uncertain. The germline gives CDR1 SGDLS, CDR2 YYNGEE. The CDR3 runs 12 residues. V gave up 0 bases and J gave up 3 bases, with 3 bases separating them. CDR3 nucleotide sequence: TGTGCCAGCAGCGTAGGCCACTATGGCTACACCTTC. It codes for CASSVGHYGYTF. The whole variable domain, filled in from reference TRBV9 and TRBJ1-2, reads DSGVTQTPKHLITATGQRVTLRCSPRSGDLSVYWYQQSLDQGLQFLIQYYNGEERAKGNILERFSAQQFPDLHSELNLSSLELGDSALYFCASSVGHYGYTFGSGTRLTVV.

The V call is TRBV20-1, the J call TRBJ2-7; D remains ambiguous. V was clipped by 3 bases and J by 6 bases, with 12 bases between them. CDR1 is DFQATT, CDR2 SNEGSKA, per germline (reference sequence). This CDR3 region has 12 residues. Here the CDR3 DNA reads TGCAGTGCTAGTCGCGACCCCCTCGAGCAGTACTTC. Its protein is CSASRDPLEQYF.

The chain employs TRBV7-7 and TRBJ2-2, with D perhaps matching TRBD1 (6 bases). The CDR3 is made up of 13 amino acids. Deletions cut 5 bases from V and 5 bases from J, with 9 bases between. CDR1 SSHAT and CDR2 FNYEAQ come from the germline V gene (reference sequence). CDR3 loop: CASSQGWTGELFF. Written as DNA, the CDR3 is TGTGCCAGCAGCCAGGGGTGGACCGGGGAGCTGTTTTTT. The full variable domain, its missing parts supplied by reference TRBV7-7 and TRBJ2-2, is GAGVSQSPRYKVTKRGQDVTLRCDPISSHATLYWYQQALGQGPEFLTYFNYEAQPDKSGLPSDRFSAERPEGSISTLTIQRTEQRDSAMYRCASSQGWTGELFFGEGSRLTVL.

The chain is built from TRBV7-8 and TRBJ1-2, with D uncertain. CDR1 is SGHVS, CDR2 FQNEAQ, per germline. The V and J ends lost 9 bases and 5 bases respectively, with 16 bases between them. The CDR3 contains 13 residues. This CDR3 reads CASAPELPYGYTF. DNA for the CDR3: TGTGCCAGTGCCCCAGAATTACCTTATGGCTACACCTTC.

V gene TRBV29-1 combines with J gene TRBJ1-1; D is unresolved. From germline, CDR1 is SQVTM and CDR2 ANQGSEA. The CDR3 is made up of 14 amino acids. With 7 bases removed from V and 1 base from J, the gap between germline ends came to 16 bases. CDR3 coding DNA: TGCAGCGGTGCTTCACGGGTTGGGAACACTGAAGCTTTCTTT. It encodes CSGASRVGNTEAFF.

This clone was seen a single time. The rearrangement joins TRBV6-5 to TRBJ2-1, with D perhaps assigned TRBD1 or TRBD2 (5 bases each). CDR1 is MNHEY and CDR2 is SVGAGI in the germline V gene. This CDR3 spans 13 amino acids. V was shortened by 5 bases and J by 6 bases, with 11 bases between the two germline ends. The CDR3 DNA reads TGTGCCAGCAGTCCGGGACCTATCAATGAGCAGTTCTTC. It specifies CASSPGPINEQFF.